This is a list of T cell receptor beta chains from one sample in a study of blood T cell repertoires in COVID-19. Profiled with immunoSEQ multiplex PCR; TCRdb holds only in-frame clones, not every one. The sample gives under 450,000 clones, around 89% of which show up once; about 1.6% is in the top ten. The specimen sequenced was peripheral blood. The origin of the receptors is a woman between 40 and 55 years old with COVID-19, enrolled during active disease. CDR3s include the opening cysteine and the closing phenylalanine or tryptophan. A D gene is named only where the DNA matches it firmly. The size entry is marked missing in some rows and otherwise reads once, few, many or a size class.

TRBD1	NA	TRBV2	TRBJ2-7	TGTGCCAGCAGTGTGGAGAGGGGGCGGTTCTACGAGCAGTACTTC	CASSVERGRFYEQYF
NA	NA	TRBV24-1	TRBJ1-5	TGTGCCACCAGCCTGACAGGCAATCAGCCCCAGCATTTT	CATSLTGNQPQHF
NA	NA	TRBV19	TRBJ2-2	TGTGCCAGTAGTATAGGAGTCGCCAACACCGGGGAGCTGTTTTTT	CASSIGVANTGELFF
TRBD2	NA	TRBV10-2	TRBJ2-1	TGCGCCAGCAGATCGGCGGGGGGCGGTGAGCAGTTCTTC	CASRSAGGGEQFF
TRBD2	NA	TRBV7-8	TRBJ2-1	TGTGCCAGCAGTCCACTAAGCGGGGGGTGGGGCGAGCAGTTCTTC	CASSPLSGGWGEQFF
NA	once	TRBV4-3	TRBJ2-7	TGCGCCAGCAGCCAAGATGGGCCAGGGAAATCCTACGAGCAGTACTTC	CASSQDGPGKSYEQYF
NA	NA	TRBV30	TRBJ1-4	TGTGCCTGGAGTGTTAAAGGAGACAGGAATGAAAAACTGTTTTTT	CAWSVKGDRNEKLFF
TRBD1	NA	TRBV6-1	TRBJ1-5	TGTGCCAGCAGTGAGGGACAGAAGGTTCAGCCCCAGCATTTT	CASSEGQKVQPQHF
NA	NA	TRBV5-1	TRBJ1-2	TGCGCCAGCAGCTTGAGTGATCGGGAATATGGCTACACCTTC	CASSLSDREYGYTF
TRBD2	NA	TRBV13	TRBJ2-5	TGTGCCAGCAGCTTTGGCGGGGGTTTGATTGGGACCCAGTACTTC	CASSFGGGLIGTQYF
NA	NA	TRBV28	TRBJ1-5	TGTGCCACCTGGACAGATAGCAATCAGCCCCAGCATTTT	CATWTDSNQPQHF
NA	NA	TRBV30	TRBJ1-1	TGTGCCTGGAGTCCCGGGGGCACTGAAGCTTTCTTT	CAWSPGGTEAFF
NA	NA	TRBV7-2	TRBJ2-7	TGTGCCAGCAGCTTTACTTTCACCTACGAGCAGTACTTC	CASSFTFTYEQYF
TRBD1	once	TRBV6-6	TRBJ1-2	TGTGCCAGCAGTTACTCCACAGGGGTTTTAGGGGGCTACACCTTC	CASSYSTGVLGGYTF
NA	once	TRBV2	TRBJ2-1	TGTGCCAGCAGTGTTGGGAGCACATTTCGGTTCTTC	CASSVGSTFRFF
NA	NA	TRBV18	TRBJ1-2	TGTGCCAGCTCACGAAATCAGGGGTTCGGAGGCTACACCTTC	CASSRNQGFGGYTF
NA	NA	TRBV27	TRBJ2-7	TGTGCCAGCAGTTTTGGCTCAAGCGTTCCCTACGAGCAGTACTTC	CASSFGSSVPYEQYF
NA	NA	TRBV14	TRBJ1-6	TGTGCCAGCAGCCAAGGGGCAGAAATTCGATCCTATAATTCACCCCTCCACTTT	CASSQGAEIRSYNSPLHF
NA	NA	TRBV15	TRBJ1-4	TGTGCCACCAGCCTCCGTCTAGGGGGAAAACTGTTTTTT	CATSLRLGGKLFF
NA	NA	TRBV19	TRBJ1-4	TGTGCCAGTAGTATAGCTATTCAGTGGAGAACTAATGAAAAACTGTTTTTT	CASSIAIQWRTNEKLFF
TRBD1	NA	TRBV19	TRBJ2-7	TGTGCCAGTAGTGCAAAACGACAGGGATTCTACGAGCAGTACTTC	CASSAKRQGFYEQYF
TRBD1	NA	TRBV7-2	TRBJ1-2	TGTGCCAGCAGCCTCTGGACAGGGGCTTCCTATGGCTACACCTTC	CASSLWTGASYGYTF
TRBD1	once	TRBV28	TRBJ1-3	TGTGCCAGCAGTGAATACGGACAGGGCTCTGGAAACACCATATATTTT	CASSEYGQGSGNTIYF
TRBD2	NA	TRBV5-4	TRBJ2-7	TGTGCCAGCAGCCGCTCCGGGGGACTATACGAGCAGTACTTC	CASSRSGGLYEQYF
TRBD1	NA	TRBV7-7	TRBJ2-2	TGTGCTAGCAGACAGGGCGACGGGGAGCTGTTTTTT	CASRQGDGELFF
TRBD2	few	TRBV6-2/TRBV6-3	TRBJ2-7	TGTGCCAGCAGTAAGTCCGCTAGCGGGAGTATCTACGAGCAGTACTTC	CASSKSASGSIYEQYF
NA	NA	TRBV5-4	TRBJ2-1	TGTGCCAGCAGCTTGAGGCAGGTATCCTACAATGAGCAGTTCTTC	CASSLRQVSYNEQFF
NA	NA	TRBV7-2	TRBJ1-5	TGTGCCAGCAGCTTAGGGGGGGGAAATCAGCCCCAGCATTTT	CASSLGGGNQPQHF
NA	once	TRBV6-5	TRBJ1-5	TGTGCCAGCAGCCGCGGGGGTGGGGATGATCAGCCCCAGCATTTT	CASSRGGGDDQPQHF
TRBD1	NA	TRBV28	TRBJ2-7	TGTGCCAGCAGCATAACAGGGGAAGGCTCCTACGAGCAGTACTTC	CASSITGEGSYEQYF
NA	NA	TRBV7-2	TRBJ1-5	TGTGCCAGCAGCTTAGGGAGAGATCAGCCCCAGCATTTT	CASSLGRDQPQHF
TRBD1	NA	TRBV7-9	TRBJ2-3	TGTGCCAGCAGAAAACCGGGACAGCCAACAGATACGCAGTATTTT	CASRKPGQPTDTQYF
TRBD1	NA	TRBV7-9	TRBJ1-2	TGTGCCAGCAGCTTAGCAGGGACAGGGGGCAATGGCTACACCTTC	CASSLAGTGGNGYTF
NA	NA	TRBV18	TRBJ1-6	TGTGCCAGCTCACTAAAAACCAGGGGTACCTATAATTCACCCCTCCACTTT	CASSLKTRGTYNSPLHF
NA	NA	TRBV19	TRBJ2-1	TGTGCCAGTAGTATTGGTCCTACCTACAATGAGCAGTTCTTC	CASSIGPTYNEQFF
NA	NA	TRBV7-9	TRBJ2-3	TGTGCCAGCAGCATCGATAGTGGAGATACGCAGTATTTT	CASSIDSGDTQYF
TRBD2	NA	TRBV7-2	TRBJ2-1	TGTGCCAGCATCCTACTCCGCGGGGGGGCTAGAGGAAGTGAGCAGTTCTTC	CASILLRGGARGSEQFF
NA	NA	TRBV5-1	TRBJ2-6	TGCGCCAGCAGCCCAATGAGCTCTGGGGCCAACGTCCTGACTTTC	CASSPMSSGANVLTF
NA	NA	TRBV5-1	TRBJ2-7	TGCGCCAGCAGCTTTAGAACAGGGTATCAGCAGTACTTC	CASSFRTGYQQYF
TRBD1	NA	TRBV4-2	TRBJ1-5	TGTGCCAGCAGCCAGACCAGGGGGTCCAATCAGCCCCAGCATTTT	CASSQTRGSNQPQHF